This T cell receptor beta chain emerged from a study of T cell repertoires in cytomegalovirus infection. Study-level information: Both recently identified HLA-C-restricted and well-studied HLA-B-restricted CMV epitopes were used in the study. It was the public TCR beta signatures that indicated both CMV infection and matching HLA type. The study's findings and limits: Across the ex vivo response, the dominant clonotypes were HLA-C-restricted CMV-specific TCR beta clonotypes.

This CDR3 region has 14 residues. Trimming took off 4 bases at V and 4 bases at J, with 13 bases between the two ends. Germline CDR1 is SNHLY and CDR2 is FYNNEI. Using its own MiXCR run on the reads, TCRdb lists one record per CDR3 protein. The repertoire has roughly 45,000 distinct CDR3 sequences, about 21% of them found once; the top ten carry approximately 90%. With regard to this clonotype: Its specificity is unknown.

The chain is built from TRBV2 and TRBJ1-2; D call uncertain. Sample: CD8+ T cells from cultured PBMCs, taken from culture after CMV antigen stimulation. This receptor was obtained from a human donor in good health (CMV status not recorded). Some clones in this sample may be carry-over from other donors' samples. As DNA, the CDR3 is TGTGCCAGCAGTGTCAAAGGAATCGGCTATGGCTACACCTTC. Its protein product is CASSVKGIGYGYTF.